One T cell receptor beta chain is described in this entry. Its target is unknown. This sample stems from a study of cytomegalovirus exposure and HLA in healthy donors. General study points: Rarity marked most TCR sequences, yet some public TCRs occurred in many donors. Several V segments, TRBV6-2 and TRBV6-3 among them, could not be told apart and were dropped.

Researchers ran the PCR with 60 Vbeta and 13 Jbeta primers. The table came from immunoSEQ multiplex PCR; TCRdb's copy has only in-frame clones and leaves some out. The sample has 110,000 to 150,000 clones; approximately 82% are singletons. The germline V gene has CDR1 MNHEY and CDR2 SVGAGI. With 2 bases clipped from V and 5 bases from J, the junction kept 7 bases outside the gene matches. The CDR3 contains 15 residues. The source material was PBMCs. The chain carries TRBV6-5 and TRBJ2-3; 7 bases line up with TRBD2. This clonotype was obtained from a man in his late teens or twenties in good health and CMV-seropositive. For the CDR3, the DNA is TGTGCCAGCAGTTACGGGGCTAGCGGAGGAGATACGCAGTATTTT. It translates to CASSYGASGGDTQYF.